This TCR beta chain appears in the sequencing data of a study of blood T cells in healthy people across ages. This clonotype has only one observation. Its ends do not fully match the called genes, so a read error is possible. A second PCR of roughly 7 to 11 cycles used a sample-barcoded 5' primer and a J-beta primer mix. Every cDNA molecule bore a tag from a template-switch adaptor containing 12 random nucleotides. TCRdb independently ran MiXCR on the 5' RACE reads; one entry per CDR3 protein. The repertoire holds fewer than 900,000 distinct CDR3 sequences, roughly 45% seen once, with around a fifth in the top ten. Each donor's blood draw was ten milliliters of peripheral blood. The V gene's germline CDR1 is LGHDT and CDR2 YNNKEL (reference sequence). This CDR3 spans 19 amino acids.

This TCR was sampled from a woman in her sixties in good health. Material: blood. The chain is built from TRBV3-1 and TRBJ2-1; the match to TRBD2 covers 8 bases. The CDR3 sequence is CASSPGGAGAVSLYNEQFF. In DNA, the CDR3 is TGCGCCAGCAGCCCCGGGGGAGCGGGAGCAGTGTCTCTCTACAATGAGCAGTTCTTC.